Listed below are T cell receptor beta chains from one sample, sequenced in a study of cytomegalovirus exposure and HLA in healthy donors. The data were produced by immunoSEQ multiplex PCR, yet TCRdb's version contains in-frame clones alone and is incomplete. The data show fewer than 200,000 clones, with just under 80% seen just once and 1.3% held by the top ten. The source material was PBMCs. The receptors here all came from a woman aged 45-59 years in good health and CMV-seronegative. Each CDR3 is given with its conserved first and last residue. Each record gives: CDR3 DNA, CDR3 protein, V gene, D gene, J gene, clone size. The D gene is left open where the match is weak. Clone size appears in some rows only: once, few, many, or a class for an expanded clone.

cdr3_nt: TGTGCCAGTAGTACCTTAGCGGGAGCCACAGATACGCAGTATTTT
cdr3_aa: CASSTLAGATDTQYF
v_call: TRBV19
d_call: TRBD2
j_call: TRBJ2-3
clone_size: few

cdr3_nt: TGTGCCAGCAGCGAAGCGGGAGGGCCCGAAAATGAGCAGTTCTTC
cdr3_aa: CASSEAGGPENEQFF
v_call: TRBV9
d_call: TRBD2
j_call: TRBJ2-1
clone_size: NA

cdr3_nt: TGTGCCATCACCGGGACAGGGGTTCCCCCTCAGCCCCAGCATTTT
cdr3_aa: CAITGTGVPPQPQHF
v_call: TRBV10-3
d_call: TRBD1
j_call: TRBJ1-5
clone_size: NA

cdr3_nt: TGTGCCAGCAGTTCCCGGGACAGGGGATTTGAAGAGCAGTACTTC
cdr3_aa: CASSSRDRGFEEQYF
v_call: TRBV27
d_call: TRBD1
j_call: TRBJ2-7
clone_size: NA

cdr3_nt: TGTGCCAGCAGAGACACCGTCTACGAGCAGTACTTC
cdr3_aa: CASRDTVYEQYF
v_call: TRBV28
d_call: NA
j_call: TRBJ2-7
clone_size: NA

cdr3_nt: TGTGCCAGCAGCTTAGTCCCCTTCACAGATACGCAGTATTTT
cdr3_aa: CASSLVPFTDTQYF
v_call: TRBV7-2
d_call: NA
j_call: TRBJ2-3
clone_size: NA

cdr3_nt: TGTGCCAGCAGCTTAGTATTTTCTGGGGCGAACACTGAAGCTTTCTTT
cdr3_aa: CASSLVFSGANTEAFF
v_call: TRBV11-2
d_call: NA
j_call: TRBJ1-1
clone_size: NA

cdr3_nt: TGTGCCAGCCGACTAGCGGGGGGGCGGGAGACCCAGTACTTC
cdr3_aa: CASRLAGGRETQYF
v_call: TRBV6-6
d_call: TRBD2
j_call: TRBJ2-5
clone_size: NA

cdr3_nt: TGCGCCAGCAGCCAACCAGCGGGAGTTAGCACAGATACGCAGTATTTT
cdr3_aa: CASSQPAGVSTDTQYF
v_call: TRBV4-3
d_call: TRBD2
j_call: TRBJ2-3
clone_size: NA

cdr3_nt: TGTGCCAGCATTGGGCAGGGCGGCACTGAAGCTTTCTTT
cdr3_aa: CASIGQGGTEAFF
v_call: TRBV5-4
d_call: NA
j_call: TRBJ1-1
clone_size: few

cdr3_nt: TGTGCCAGCAGCTTAGCCGGGACAGCGATAAATGAAAAACTGTTTTTT
cdr3_aa: CASSLAGTAINEKLFF
v_call: TRBV7-9
d_call: TRBD1
j_call: TRBJ1-4
clone_size: once

cdr3_nt: TGTGCCAGCAGTTACTCATTGACAGGGGATTCACCCCTCCACTTT
cdr3_aa: CASSYSLTGDSPLHF
v_call: TRBV6-5
d_call: TRBD1
j_call: TRBJ1-6
clone_size: NA

cdr3_nt: TGTGCCAGCAGTCTGGGGGCAAACACCGGGGAGCTGTTTTTT
cdr3_aa: CASSLGANTGELFF
v_call: TRBV5-4
d_call: NA
j_call: TRBJ2-2
clone_size: once

cdr3_nt: TGTGCCAGCAGCCCTAACCATTACGAGCAGTACTTC
cdr3_aa: CASSPNHYEQYF
v_call: TRBV7-2
d_call: NA
j_call: TRBJ2-7
clone_size: NA

cdr3_nt: TGTGCCAGCAGCCAAGTTGAGGGGGCGAGAACTGAAGCTTTCTTT
cdr3_aa: CASSQVEGARTEAFF
v_call: TRBV4-2
d_call: TRBD1
j_call: TRBJ1-1
clone_size: NA

cdr3_nt: TGCGCCAGCGCCCTAGGGGGACGGCTTAATGGGGAGCAGTACTTC
cdr3_aa: CASALGGRLNGEQYF
v_call: TRBV4-1
d_call: NA
j_call: TRBJ2-7
clone_size: NA

cdr3_nt: TGTGCCTGGAGTGTACAGCGGGGTGGGATTTGGGCACCCCTCCACTTT
cdr3_aa: CAWSVQRGGIWAPLHF
v_call: TRBV30
d_call: NA
j_call: TRBJ1-6
clone_size: NA

cdr3_nt: TGTGCCAGCAGTTACCCCGAGATGGAAAACATTCAGTACTTC
cdr3_aa: CASSYPEMENIQYF
v_call: TRBV28
d_call: NA
j_call: TRBJ2-4
clone_size: NA

cdr3_nt: TGTGCCAGCAGCATCAGGGCAACTAATGAAAAACTGTTTTTT
cdr3_aa: CASSIRATNEKLFF
v_call: TRBV7-9
d_call: NA
j_call: TRBJ1-4
clone_size: NA

cdr3_nt: TGTGCCAGCAGGCTGGGGGACAGGGGCGTCTACAATGAGCAGTTCTTC
cdr3_aa: CASRLGDRGVYNEQFF
v_call: TRBV28
d_call: TRBD1
j_call: TRBJ2-1
clone_size: NA

cdr3_nt: TGTGCCAGCAGCGTAGCCCCGACAGATACGCAGTATTTT
cdr3_aa: CASSVAPTDTQYF
v_call: TRBV9
d_call: NA
j_call: TRBJ2-3
clone_size: NA

cdr3_nt: TGTGCCAGCAGATCAGCCGGGACAGTTAACACTGAAGCTTTCTTT
cdr3_aa: CASRSAGTVNTEAFF
v_call: TRBV7-8
d_call: TRBD1
j_call: TRBJ1-1
clone_size: NA

cdr3_nt: TGTGCCAGCAGTTACGGGACTAGCGGTACCTACGAGCAGTACTTC
cdr3_aa: CASSYGTSGTYEQYF
v_call: TRBV6-5
d_call: TRBD2
j_call: TRBJ2-7
clone_size: NA

cdr3_nt: TGTGCCAGCAGCCTTGACAGGGGCAATCAGCCCCAGCATTTT
cdr3_aa: CASSLDRGNQPQHF
v_call: TRBV7-8
d_call: TRBD1
j_call: TRBJ1-5
clone_size: NA

cdr3_nt: TGTGCCAGCAGCGACCGGACGAGCGGGGGGGCGAACGAGCAGTACTTC
cdr3_aa: CASSDRTSGGANEQYF
v_call: TRBV4-2
d_call: TRBD2
j_call: TRBJ2-7
clone_size: NA

cdr3_nt: TGTGCCAGCAGTTTATCCACAGGGGGCGTTGAAGCTTTCTTT
cdr3_aa: CASSLSTGGVEAFF
v_call: TRBV27
d_call: TRBD1
j_call: TRBJ1-1
clone_size: NA

cdr3_nt: TGTGCCAGCAGCCCCACGAGCAAATCCTACTATGGCTACACCTTC
cdr3_aa: CASSPTSKSYYGYTF
v_call: TRBV7-3
d_call: NA
j_call: TRBJ1-2
clone_size: NA

cdr3_nt: TGCGCCAGCAGCCAAGATATGGACAGAGTTCAGACCTTC
cdr3_aa: CASSQDMDRVQTF
v_call: TRBV4-1
d_call: NA
j_call: TRBJ1-2
clone_size: NA

cdr3_nt: TGTGCCAGCAGTTTATCGGGAGGGGCCAACGAGCAGTACTTC
cdr3_aa: CASSLSGGANEQYF
v_call: TRBV28
d_call: TRBD2
j_call: TRBJ2-7
clone_size: NA

cdr3_nt: TGTGCCAGTAGAGTGGGGGAGGCGTACACAGATACGCAGTATTTT
cdr3_aa: CASRVGEAYTDTQYF
v_call: TRBV19
d_call: NA
j_call: TRBJ2-3
clone_size: once

cdr3_nt: TGTGCCAGCAGTGAAAGTGTACAGGGAGAATTAGGTGGCTACACCTTC
cdr3_aa: CASSESVQGELGGYTF
v_call: TRBV2
d_call: NA
j_call: TRBJ1-2
clone_size: NA

cdr3_nt: TGTGCCAGCAGCCAAGATAGTGGCGGAAACAATGAGCAGTTCTTC
cdr3_aa: CASSQDSGGNNEQFF
v_call: TRBV4-2
d_call: NA
j_call: TRBJ2-1
clone_size: NA

cdr3_nt: TGTGCCAGCAGCTTGGCCGCCCTACCCCATGAGCAGTTCTTC
cdr3_aa: CASSLAALPHEQFF
v_call: TRBV5-4
d_call: NA
j_call: TRBJ2-1
clone_size: NA

cdr3_nt: TGTGCCAGCAGTTACTCACGACAGGAAGCTGAAAAACTGTTTTTT
cdr3_aa: CASSYSRQEAEKLFF
v_call: TRBV6-6
d_call: NA
j_call: TRBJ1-4
clone_size: NA

cdr3_nt: TGTGCCACCAGCAGGGATCGGGGGACAGGGAGCAATCAGCCCCAGCATTTT
cdr3_aa: CATSRDRGTGSNQPQHF
v_call: TRBV15
d_call: TRBD1
j_call: TRBJ1-5
clone_size: few

cdr3_nt: TGCAGCGTCCTGGGAGGGGCCTACGAGCAGTACTTC
cdr3_aa: CSVLGGAYEQYF
v_call: TRBV29-1
d_call: TRBD2
j_call: TRBJ2-7
clone_size: NA

cdr3_nt: TGTGCCACGATTAGAGCTAGCGGGGGCAATGAGCAGTTCTTC
cdr3_aa: CATIRASGGNEQFF
v_call: TRBV28
d_call: TRBD2
j_call: TRBJ2-1
clone_size: few

cdr3_nt: TGTGCCTGGATAGGGACAGGGGGCGCCAAGCAGTACTTC
cdr3_aa: CAWIGTGGAKQYF
v_call: TRBV30
d_call: TRBD1
j_call: TRBJ2-7
clone_size: NA

cdr3_nt: TGTGCCAGCAGCTTGCTCGGGCAGGGGAGTGGAAACACCATATATTTT
cdr3_aa: CASSLLGQGSGNTIYF
v_call: TRBV5-6
d_call: NA
j_call: TRBJ1-3
clone_size: few

cdr3_nt: TGTGCCAGCAGCTTGGCCGGGCAGGGGATTAATGAAAAACTGTTTTTT
cdr3_aa: CASSLAGQGINEKLFF
v_call: TRBV5-6
d_call: NA
j_call: TRBJ1-4
clone_size: NA

cdr3_nt: TGTGCCAGCAGCGACTTAACAGGGCCGGGGACTGAAGCTTTCTTT
cdr3_aa: CASSDLTGPGTEAFF
v_call: TRBV5-5
d_call: NA
j_call: TRBJ1-1
clone_size: NA

cdr3_nt: TGTGCCAGCAGCCAAAAATACAGGGAGGGAGAGACCCAGTACTTC
cdr3_aa: CASSQKYREGETQYF
v_call: TRBV4-2
d_call: NA
j_call: TRBJ2-5
clone_size: few

cdr3_nt: TGTGCCAGCAGCGATGTACCCGGAGAGACCCAGTACTTC
cdr3_aa: CASSDVPGETQYF
v_call: TRBV9
d_call: NA
j_call: TRBJ2-5
clone_size: NA

cdr3_nt: TGCGCCAGCAGCACAAAATCCGGGACTAGCGGCCTGGGGGATACGCAGTATTTT
cdr3_aa: CASSTKSGTSGLGDTQYF
v_call: TRBV5-1
d_call: TRBD2
j_call: TRBJ2-3
clone_size: NA